This note documents a single T cell receptor beta chain sequence. This sample also contains other DNA sequences that code for the same CDR3. These data originate in a study of blood T cell repertoires in COVID-19. Per germline, CDR1 MNHEY and CDR2 SMNVEV (reference sequence). Trimming shortened V by 3 bases and J by 7 bases, and 10 bases separated the two germline ends. CDR3 length: 14 residues. Only in-frame clones appear in the TCRdb table, and some are missing; sequencing was by immunoSEQ multiplex PCR. This table holds 200,000 to 250,000 clones, about 85% found once. The source is a woman aged 50 to 60 with COVID-19, enrolled during active disease. The chain carries TRBV27 and TRBJ1-6, with D possibly being TRBD1 (6 bases). Sequencing input: peripheral blood. The chain's CDR3 is CASSFQGWNSPLHF. The DNA for the CDR3 is TGTGCCAGCAGTTTTCAGGGGTGGAATTCACCCCTCCACTTT.